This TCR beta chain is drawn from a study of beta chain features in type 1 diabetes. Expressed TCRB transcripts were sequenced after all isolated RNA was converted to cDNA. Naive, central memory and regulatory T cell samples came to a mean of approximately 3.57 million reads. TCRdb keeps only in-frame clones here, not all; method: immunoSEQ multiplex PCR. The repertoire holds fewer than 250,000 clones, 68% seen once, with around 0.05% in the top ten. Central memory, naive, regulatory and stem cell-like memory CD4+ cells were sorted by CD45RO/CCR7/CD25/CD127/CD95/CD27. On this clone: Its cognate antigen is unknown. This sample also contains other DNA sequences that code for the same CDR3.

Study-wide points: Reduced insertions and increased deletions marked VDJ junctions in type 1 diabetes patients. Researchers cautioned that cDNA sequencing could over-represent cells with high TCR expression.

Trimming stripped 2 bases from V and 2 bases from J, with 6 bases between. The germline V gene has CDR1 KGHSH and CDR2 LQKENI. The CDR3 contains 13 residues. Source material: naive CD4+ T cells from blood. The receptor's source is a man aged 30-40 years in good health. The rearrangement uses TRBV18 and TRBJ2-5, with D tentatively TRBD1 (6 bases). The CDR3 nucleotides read TGTGCCAGCTCACCAGGACAGCAAGAGACCCAGTACTTC. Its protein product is CASSPGQQETQYF.